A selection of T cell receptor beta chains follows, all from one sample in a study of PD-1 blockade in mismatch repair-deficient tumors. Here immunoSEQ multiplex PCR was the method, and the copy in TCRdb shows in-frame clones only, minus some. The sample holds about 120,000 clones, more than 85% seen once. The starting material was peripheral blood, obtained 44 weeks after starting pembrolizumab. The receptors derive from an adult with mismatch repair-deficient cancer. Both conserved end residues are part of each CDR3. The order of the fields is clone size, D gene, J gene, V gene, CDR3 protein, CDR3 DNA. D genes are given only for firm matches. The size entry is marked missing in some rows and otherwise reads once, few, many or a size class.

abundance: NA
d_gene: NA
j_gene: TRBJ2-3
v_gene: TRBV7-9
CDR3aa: CASSILGVGGTDTQYF
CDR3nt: TGTGCCAGCAGCATCCTTGGGGTGGGAGGCACAGATACGCAGTATTTT

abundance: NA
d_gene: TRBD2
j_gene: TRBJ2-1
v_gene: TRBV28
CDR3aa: CASRTVVPGLAIGEQFF
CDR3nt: TGTGCCAGCAGGACGGTTGTCCCGGGACTAGCTATCGGTGAGCAGTTCTTC

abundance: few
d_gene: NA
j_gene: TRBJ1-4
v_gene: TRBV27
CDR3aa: CASSTSGTVEKLFF
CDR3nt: TGTGCCAGCAGTACTAGCGGGACGGTCGAAAAACTGTTTTTT

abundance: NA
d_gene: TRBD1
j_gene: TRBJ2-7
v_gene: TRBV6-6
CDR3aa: CASSYTGTGEFGQYF
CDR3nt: TGTGCCAGCAGTTATACCGGGACAGGGGAATTCGGGCAGTACTTC

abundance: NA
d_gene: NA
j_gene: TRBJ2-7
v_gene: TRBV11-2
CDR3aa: CASSRPGPTSKQQYF
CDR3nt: TGTGCCAGCAGCCGCCCGGGACCCACGAGCAAGCAGCAGTACTTC

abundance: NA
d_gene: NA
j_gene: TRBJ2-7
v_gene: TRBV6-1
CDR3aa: CASSDGGLIFYEQYF
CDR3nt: TGTGCCAGCAGCGATGGAGGACTAATCTTCTACGAGCAGTACTTC

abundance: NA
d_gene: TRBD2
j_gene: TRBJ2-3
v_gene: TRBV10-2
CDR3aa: CASSGLAGGRDTQYF
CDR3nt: TGCGCCAGCAGTGGTCTAGCGGGAGGGAGAGATACGCAGTATTTT

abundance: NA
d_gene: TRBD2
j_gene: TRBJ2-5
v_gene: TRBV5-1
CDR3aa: CASSLSPSGSGGETQYF
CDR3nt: TGCGCCAGCAGCTTGTCGCCTAGCGGGAGCGGTGGAGAGACCCAGTACTTC

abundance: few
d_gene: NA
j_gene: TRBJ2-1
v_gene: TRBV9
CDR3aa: CASSGSNEQFF
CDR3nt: TGTGCCAGCAGCGGGAGTAATGAGCAGTTCTTC

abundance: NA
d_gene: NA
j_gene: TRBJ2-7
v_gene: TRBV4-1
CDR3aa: CASSQFSVRNSYEQYF
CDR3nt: TGCGCCAGCAGCCAATTCTCTGTCCGGAACTCCTACGAGCAGTACTTC

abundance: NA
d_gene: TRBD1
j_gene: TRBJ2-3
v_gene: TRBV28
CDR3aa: CASTVGQGADTQYF
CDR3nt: TGTGCCAGCACCGTTGGACAGGGGGCAGATACGCAGTATTTT

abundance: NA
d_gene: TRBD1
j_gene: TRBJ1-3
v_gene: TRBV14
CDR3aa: CASSVIAGGFGSGNTIYF
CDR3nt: TGTGCCAGCAGCGTAATTGCAGGGGGCTTCGGGTCTGGAAACACCATATATTTT

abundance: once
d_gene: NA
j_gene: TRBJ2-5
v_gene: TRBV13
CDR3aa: CASSPDGETQYF
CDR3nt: TGTGCCAGCAGTCCGGACGGCGAGACCCAGTACTTC

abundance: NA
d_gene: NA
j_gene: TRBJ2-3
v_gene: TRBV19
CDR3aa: CASSARRQGRADTQYF
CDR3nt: TGTGCCAGTAGTGCCCGCAGACAGGGGAGGGCAGATACGCAGTATTTT

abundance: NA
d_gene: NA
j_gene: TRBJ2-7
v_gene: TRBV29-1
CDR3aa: CSVRSGGDEQYF
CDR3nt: TGCAGCGTTAGGTCCGGCGGGGACGAGCAGTACTTC

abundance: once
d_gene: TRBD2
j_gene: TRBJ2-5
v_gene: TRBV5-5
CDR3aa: CASSLASGEPQETQYF
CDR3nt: TGTGCCAGCAGCTTGGCTAGCGGGGAGCCCCAAGAGACCCAGTACTTC